This T cell receptor (beta chain) was profiled in a study of radiation and T cells in renal cell carcinoma. The V end was cut by 0 bases, the J end by 5 bases, with 4 bases between. The CDR3 has 11 amino acids. In germline, CDR1 is DFQATT, CDR2 SNEGSKA (reference sequence). Stated treatment: treatment-naive control, cytoreductive nephrectomy. Sequencing was performed with immunoSEQ multiplex PCR; in TCRdb, only in-frame clones are kept and a portion is missing. The table has some 8,400 clones, roughly two thirds seen once. The receptor's source is a man aged 55-75 years with renal cell carcinoma. The rearrangement uses TRBV20-1 and TRBJ2-5, with D uncertain. Here the sequenced sample was tumor tissue, taken from a patient whose treatment was nephrectomy without radiotherapy. CDR3 protein: CSARDWETQYF. The CDR3 DNA is TGCAGTGCTAGAGATTGGGAGACCCAGTACTTC.